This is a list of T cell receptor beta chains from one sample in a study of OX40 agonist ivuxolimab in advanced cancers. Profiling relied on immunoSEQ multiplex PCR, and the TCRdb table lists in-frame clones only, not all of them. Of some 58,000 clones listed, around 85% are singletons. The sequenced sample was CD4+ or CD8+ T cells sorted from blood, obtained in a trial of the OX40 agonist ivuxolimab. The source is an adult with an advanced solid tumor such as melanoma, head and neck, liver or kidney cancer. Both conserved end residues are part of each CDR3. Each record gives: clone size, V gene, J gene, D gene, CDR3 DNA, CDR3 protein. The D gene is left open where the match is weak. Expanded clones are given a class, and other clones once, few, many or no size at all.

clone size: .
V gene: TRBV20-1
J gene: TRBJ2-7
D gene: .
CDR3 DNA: TGCAGTGCAAAGCAGGGTAGAGAGCAGTACTTC
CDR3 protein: CSAKQGREQYF

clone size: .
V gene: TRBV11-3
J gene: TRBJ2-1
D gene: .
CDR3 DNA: TGTGCCAGCAGCTTAGACAGGGTCGATGAGCAGTTCTTC
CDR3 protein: CASSLDRVDEQFF

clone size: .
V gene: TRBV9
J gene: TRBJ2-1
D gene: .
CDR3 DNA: TGTGCCAGCAGCCCCGATGGTGGAGGGGGTGTCAATGAGCAGTTCTTC
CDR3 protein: CASSPDGGGGVNEQFF

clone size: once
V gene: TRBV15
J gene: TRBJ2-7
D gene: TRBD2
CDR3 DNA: TGTGCCACCAGCAGAGCCGGGACTAGCGGGCCCGAGCAGTACTTC
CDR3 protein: CATSRAGTSGPEQYF

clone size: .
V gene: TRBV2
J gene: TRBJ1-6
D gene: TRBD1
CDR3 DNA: TGTGCCAGCAAGTCGGGGACAGGGTATTCACCCCTCCACTTT
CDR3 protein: CASKSGTGYSPLHF

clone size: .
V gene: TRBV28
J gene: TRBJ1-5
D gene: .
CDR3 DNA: TGTGCCAGCCTGGATTGGGGGGTAGGTCAGCCCCAGCATTTT
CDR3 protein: CASLDWGVGQPQHF

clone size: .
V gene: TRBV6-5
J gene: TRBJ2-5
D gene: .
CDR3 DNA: TGTGCCAGCAGTTACTCGGGGGAGACCCAGTACTTC
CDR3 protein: CASSYSGETQYF

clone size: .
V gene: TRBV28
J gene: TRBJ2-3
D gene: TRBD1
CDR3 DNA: TGTGCCAGCAGGACGGACAGGGTCAACGCAGATACGCAGTATTTT
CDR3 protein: CASRTDRVNADTQYF

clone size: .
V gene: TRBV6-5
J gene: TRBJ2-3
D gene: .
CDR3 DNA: TGTGCCAGCTGCTACGGGGGAGCAGATACGCAGTATTTT
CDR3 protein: CASCYGGADTQYF

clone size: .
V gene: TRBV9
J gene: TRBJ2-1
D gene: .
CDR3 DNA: TGTGCCAGCAGCGTCAGCGGGGGAGGGGGCGATGAGCAGTTCTTC
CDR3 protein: CASSVSGGGGDEQFF

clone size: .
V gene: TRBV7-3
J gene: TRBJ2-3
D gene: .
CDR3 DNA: TGTGCCAGCAGCTTAGGGGGGAACACAGATACGCAGTATTTT
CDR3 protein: CASSLGGNTDTQYF

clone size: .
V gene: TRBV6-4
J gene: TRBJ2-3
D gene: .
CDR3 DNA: TGTGCCAGCAGTGGTACACTACATTCTGATACGCAGTATTTT
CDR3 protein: CASSGTLHSDTQYF

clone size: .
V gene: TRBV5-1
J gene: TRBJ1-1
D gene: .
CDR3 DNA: TGCGCCAGCAGCTTGGGTCCGACGAACACTGAAGCTTTCTTT
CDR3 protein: CASSLGPTNTEAFF

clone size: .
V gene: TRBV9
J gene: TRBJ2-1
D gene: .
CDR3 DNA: TGTGCCAGCAGCGTAAGACCGGCTAATGAGCAGTTCTTC
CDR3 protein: CASSVRPANEQFF

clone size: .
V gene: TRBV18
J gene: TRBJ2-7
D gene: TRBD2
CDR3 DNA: TGTGCCAGCTCACCACTAGCGGGAGCGTACGAGCAGTACTTC
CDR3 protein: CASSPLAGAYEQYF

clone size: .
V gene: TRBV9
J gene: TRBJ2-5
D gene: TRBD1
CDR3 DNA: TGTGCCAGCAGCGCCCTAAGACAGGGGGCCAGGGAGACCCAGTACTTC
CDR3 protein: CASSALRQGARETQYF

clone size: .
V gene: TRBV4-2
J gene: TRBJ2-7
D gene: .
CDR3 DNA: TGTGCCAGCAGCCGCTCCTTGAGGGAGAGCTCCTACGAGCAGTACTTC
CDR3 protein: CASSRSLRESSYEQYF

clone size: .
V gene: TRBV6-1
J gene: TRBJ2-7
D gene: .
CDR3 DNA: TGTGCCAGCAGTGGGGGGCAGGGCCTACTCTACGAGCAGTACTTC
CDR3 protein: CASSGGQGLLYEQYF

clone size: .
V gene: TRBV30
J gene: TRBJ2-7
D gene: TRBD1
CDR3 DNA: TGTGCCTGGAGGGAGAGTCGACAGGGGACCGAGCAGTACTTC
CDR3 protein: CAWRESRQGTEQYF

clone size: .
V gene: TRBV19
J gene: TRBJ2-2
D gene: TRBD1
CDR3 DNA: TGTGCCAGCCGATGGACAGGGAACACCGGGGAGCTGTTTTTT
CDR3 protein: CASRWTGNTGELFF

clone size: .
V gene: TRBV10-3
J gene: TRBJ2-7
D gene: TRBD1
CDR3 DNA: TGTGCCGCCGGGACAGCCTACGAGCAGTACTTC
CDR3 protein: CAAGTAYEQYF

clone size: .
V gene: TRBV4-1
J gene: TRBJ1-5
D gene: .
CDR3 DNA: TGCGCCAGCAGCCACGGGCCCCACGGAGATCAGCCCCAGCATTTT
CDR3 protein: CASSHGPHGDQPQHF

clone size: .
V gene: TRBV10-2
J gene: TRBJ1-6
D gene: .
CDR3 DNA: TGCGCCAGCAGGCAGAATTCACCCCTCCACTTT
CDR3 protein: CASRQNSPLHF

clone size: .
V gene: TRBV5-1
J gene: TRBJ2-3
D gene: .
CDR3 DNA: TGCGCCAGCAGCCTCCCGGGATACCCATCGACAGATACGCAGTATTTT
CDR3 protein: CASSLPGYPSTDTQYF

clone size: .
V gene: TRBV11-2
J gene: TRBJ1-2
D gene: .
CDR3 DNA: TGTGCCAGCAGCTTAGGGGGACTGTTCAACTATGGCTACACCTTC
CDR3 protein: CASSLGGLFNYGYTF

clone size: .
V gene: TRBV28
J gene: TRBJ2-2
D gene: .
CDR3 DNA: TGTGCCAGCAATCTCGGACACACGAACACCGGGGAGCTGTTTTTT
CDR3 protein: CASNLGHTNTGELFF

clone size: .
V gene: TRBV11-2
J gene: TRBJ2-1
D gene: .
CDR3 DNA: TGTGCCAGCAGCCGCACTGAGGGGGGGCAGTTCTTC
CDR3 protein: CASSRTEGGQFF

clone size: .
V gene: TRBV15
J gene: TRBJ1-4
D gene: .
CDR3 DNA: TGTGCCACCAGGGATCAGGGGCGGAAACTGTTTTTT
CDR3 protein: CATRDQGRKLFF

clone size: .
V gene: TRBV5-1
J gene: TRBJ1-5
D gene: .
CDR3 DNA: TGCGCCAGCAGCTTGGTACCGGGGGGGAACAATCAGCCCCAGCATTTT
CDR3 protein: CASSLVPGGNNQPQHF

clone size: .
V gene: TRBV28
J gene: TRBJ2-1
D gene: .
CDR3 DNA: TGTGCCAGCAGTTTGGGGGGGGCCCACTACAATGAGCAGTTCTTC
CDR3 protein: CASSLGGAHYNEQFF

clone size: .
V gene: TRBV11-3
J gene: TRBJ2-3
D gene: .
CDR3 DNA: TGTGCCAGCAGCTTAGCCCCTTCTAGCACAGATACGCAGTATTTT
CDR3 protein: CASSLAPSSTDTQYF

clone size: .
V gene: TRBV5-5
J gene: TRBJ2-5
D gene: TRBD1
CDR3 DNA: TGTGCCAGCAGCTCCGGACAGGGAAAGAGGGAGACCCAGTACTTC
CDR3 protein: CASSSGQGKRETQYF

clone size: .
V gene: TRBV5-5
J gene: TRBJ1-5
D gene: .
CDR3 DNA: TGTGCCAGCAGCTTCTACCAGGGAGGTGGAAATCAGCCCCAGCATTTT
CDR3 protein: CASSFYQGGGNQPQHF

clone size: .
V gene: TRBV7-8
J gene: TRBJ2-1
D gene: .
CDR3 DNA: TGTGCCAGCAGCTCTAGCGTGCCCTCCTCCCAGTTCTTC
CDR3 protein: CASSSSVPSSQFF

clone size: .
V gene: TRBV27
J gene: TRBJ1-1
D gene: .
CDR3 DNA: TGTGCCAGTACAGCGCCGGGCTCACGGGACACTGAAGCTTTCTTT
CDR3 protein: CASTAPGSRDTEAFF

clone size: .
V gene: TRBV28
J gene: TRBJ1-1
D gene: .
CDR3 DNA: TGTGCCAGCAGTCAAGGGGGTCCGAACACTGAAGCTTTCTTT
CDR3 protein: CASSQGGPNTEAFF

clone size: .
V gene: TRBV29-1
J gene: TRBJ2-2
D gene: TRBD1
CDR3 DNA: TGCAGCGTCGCCGGGACAGGGAACGGGGAGCTGTTTTTT
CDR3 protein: CSVAGTGNGELFF

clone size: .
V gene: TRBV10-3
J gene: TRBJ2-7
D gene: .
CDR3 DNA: TGTGCCATCAGTCAACAAACCTACGAGCAGTACTTC
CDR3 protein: CAISQQTYEQYF

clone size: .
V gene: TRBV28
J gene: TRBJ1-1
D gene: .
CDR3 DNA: TGTGCCAGCAGTTCCTCAGCTCTGGGACGAATGAACACTGAAGCTTTCTTT
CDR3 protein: CASSSSALGRMNTEAFF

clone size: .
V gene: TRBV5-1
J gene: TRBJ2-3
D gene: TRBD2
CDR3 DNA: TGCGCCAGCAGCTTGGCCAGGGCGGGAGGGCAAGCAGATACGCAGTATTTT
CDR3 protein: CASSLARAGGQADTQYF